One TCR beta chain is described in this entry. The clone's antigen remains unknown. Base quality data are lacking; no much larger clone is found one base away. The donors were healthy, HIV-negative adults who had no recently reported acute infections or vaccinations. Every donor was a Caucasian adult living in Nashville, Tennessee, USA. CD4+ T cells were enriched by magnetic negative selection, after which naive cells were positively selected on CD45RA and the negative fraction was taken as the memory subset. After blood collection by leukapheresis, PBMCs were isolated using Ficoll-Histopaque density gradient centrifugation and then cryopreserved in the vapor phase of liquid nitrogen. Analytical flow cytometry was used to check the purity and quantity of each magnetically sorted T cell population. Genomic DNA was isolated from every sorted fraction and measured by UV absorbance on a Nanodrop 2000c.

TCR CDR3 regions were amplified from genomic DNA by multiplex PCR using the deep immunoSEQ assay. For each cell subset, the extracted genomic DNA was distributed evenly across all wells of several immunoSEQ 96-well plates, and each plate served as one replicate. For sorted subsets, about 200 ng genomic DNA, equal to 30,000 or so T cell genomes, was loaded into each replicate PCR. The purified libraries were quantified using a Qubit 3.0 fluorometer, sized with a Bioanalyzer 2100, and then quantified again using the KAPA Library Quantification kit. A separate single-read 150-cycle Illumina NextSeq 550 flow cell was used to sequence each immunoSEQ 96-well plate. The authors' pipeline ran thus. The immunoSEQ output contained only junctional sequences without quality scores, so filtering could not match that applied to full-length reads. Sequences were annotated with PyIR, a Python wrapper for IgBLAST v1.9, using IMGT germline references to assign V/J genes and CDR3. Reads with weak V/J assignments (E-value above 1e-6), missing CDR3, stop codons, out-of-frame junctions, or ambiguous translated residues were removed. V3J clonotypes were defined as sequences sharing an identical inferred V gene, J gene, and CDR3 amino acid sequence. The percentage overlap between two repertoires was calculated by dividing the number of shared unique clonotypes by the size of the smaller repertoire. RTK rarefaction, the Chao1 estimator, and Recon v2.1 estimates of unobserved clonotypes were used to assess repertoire richness. Generation probabilities for all TCRbeta clonotypes obtained by the gDNA method from a handful of donors were computed using OLGA. In its TCRdb copy, this immuneACCESS table keeps in-frame sequences only and misses some clones. Where compared with another copy, unresolved V genes explain less than half of these, and the others have no known cause. From that table come the V and J calls and clone size; the DNA was used to work out D and trimming. A total of millions of clones appear in this sample, 93% of them only once. About 0.39% of the sample is in the top ten clones.

The sample is drawn from a study of shared clonotypes between healthy human individuals (dated by TCRdb to about 2020). Background on the whole study: The cohort included three men and two women between 18 and 49 years of age. Blood TCR repertoires of five healthy adults were deeply sequenced to estimate repertoire size and the extent of clonotype sharing between individuals. For each donor, CD4 naive and CD4 memory were each run on three plates, CD8 naive on two plates, and CD8 memory on one plate. Different laboratories and diverse techniques were used to prepare libraries and sequence TCR repertoires, to increase sequencing depth and limit assay-specific biases. Between about 0.94 and 8.9 billion PBMCs per donor were obtained by leukapheresis.

Deletion took 1 base off V and 2 bases off J, with a span of 18 bases between the germline ends. CDR1 and CDR2, per the germline V gene, are LGHNA and YSLEER. Measured from the cysteine to the phenylalanine, the CDR3 is 17 residues long. Of all the DNA, just the CDR3 is kept, 51 bases in frame from base 1. What the work shows at the level of the full study, not this receptor alone: Approximately 5% of naive CD4, 3.5% of naive CD8, around 2.3% of memory CD4, and about 0.4% of memory CD8 clonotypes were shared across several donors. Incomplete sequencing was indicated by rarefaction of sorted-subset datasets, despite the large sequencing depth. Pairwise subsampling indicated that sequencing depth was expected to affect the degree of clonotype sharing among donors. Larger estimated clonotype richness was generally found for naive subsets than for memory subsets. Only blood was sampled, and tissue TCR repertoires likely differ from those in blood. Higher generation probabilities were observed for clonotypes shared by all four sorted-subset donors than for non-shared clonotypes. Because the study included a small number of donors, the genetic and exposure-history diversity represented was limited.

The clonotype originates from a man aged 18 to 29 in good health. Some clones in this sample may be carry-over from other donors' samples. Specimen: naive CD4+ T cells from PBMCs. Explained via the paper, the cell subset or site label denotes: CD45RA+ positively selected. The sequence links TRBV4-3 to TRBJ2-7; matching of 6 bases hints at TRBD2 as the D gene. The nucleotides read TGCGCCAGCAGCCAAGTGGTTGGAGGGGTTCCTCCCTACGAGCAGTACTTC. Its translation is CASSQVVGGVPPYEQYF.